Following are 17 T cell receptor beta chains from one sample sequenced in a study of T cell responses to AZD1222 COVID-19 vaccine. The protocol was immunoSEQ multiplex PCR, while the TCRdb copy is restricted to in-frame clones and leaves out a portion. This table holds roughly 180,000 clones, 90% to 95% found once. The source was peripheral blood, collected 28 days after the second AZD1222 dose. These receptors all stem from an adult who received the AZD1222 COVID-19 vaccine.

The rearrangement uses TRBV6-4 and TRBJ1-1; D not resolved. V was cut by 5 bases and J by 1 base, with 8 bases left in between. From germline, CDR1 is MRHNA and CDR2 SNTAGT. The CDR3 contains 13 residues. CDR3 residues: CASSQTANTEAFF. In DNA form, the CDR3 reads TGTGCCAGCAGTCAAACCGCGAACACTGAAGCTTTCTTT.

CDR3 region: CSVSARDEAFF. The CDR3 region has the DNA TGCAGTGTCTCCGCCAGGGATGAAGCTTTCTTT. The chain employs TRBV20-1 and TRBJ1-1; TRBD1 might be the D (5 bases). CDR3 length: 11 residues. Germline-derived CDR1 and CDR2 are DFQATT and SNEGSKA (reference sequence). V was trimmed by 7 bases and J by 7 bases, leaving 13 bases between them.

The gene calls are TRBV5-1 and TRBJ2-2; D possibly corresponds to TRBD1 (6 bases). V was pared by 2 bases and J by 1 base, with 12 bases between. The CDR3 covers 16 residues. Germline V gives CDR1 SGHRS, CDR2 YFSETQ. This CDR3 reads CASSFPTGMNTGELFF. The CDR3 coding sequence is TGCGCCAGCAGCTTCCCGACAGGAATGAACACCGGGGAGCTGTTTTTT.

V and J are TRBV5-1 and TRBJ1-5; 7 bases are a match to TRBD1. Trimming removed 4 bases from V and 4 bases from J; junction bases left unmatched: 8. CDR3 length: 15 residues. CDR1 is SGHRS, CDR2 YFSETQ, per germline. CDR3 DNA: TGCGCCAGCAGCAACATAGGGACAGTAAATCAGCCCCAGCATTTT. It codes for CASSNIGTVNQPQHF.

The chain recombines TRBV7-2 with TRBJ2-7, with 9 nucleotides matching TRBD1. CDR3 length: 13 residues. From germline, CDR1 is SGHTA and CDR2 FQGNSA. Trimming at V came to 5 bases and at J to 12 bases, leaving 11 bases not matched to a gene. DNA of the CDR3: TGTGCCAGCAGCGCCCTACTGGGGACAGGGTTGTACTTC. It translates to CASSALLGTGLYF. The full variable domain, in which reference TRBV7-2 and TRBJ2-7 provide the parts outside the CDR3, is GAGVSQSPSNKVTEKGKDVELRCDPISGHTALYWYRQSLGQGLEFLIYFQGNSAPDKSGLPSDRFSAERTGGSVSTLTIQRTQQEDSAVYLCASSALLGTGLYFGPGTRLTVT.

This chain connects TRBV28 to TRBJ1-2; D unresolved. CDR3 length: 13 amino acids. Germline-derived CDR1 and CDR2 are MDHEN and SYDVKM. V was clipped by 3 bases and J by 8 bases, with 13 bases between them. CDR3: CASSFNSRGGYTF. CDR3 nucleotide sequence: TGTGCCAGCAGTTTTAATTCCCGAGGGGGCTACACCTTC.

The CDR3 DNA follows: TGTGCCAGCAGTGGCGGGGTACAAGAGACCCAGTACTTC. As protein: CASSGGVQETQYF. This chain uses TRBV7-2 with TRBJ2-5; D is perhaps TRBD2 (6 bases). Trimming shortened V by 6 bases and J by 2 bases, and 10 bases separated the two germline ends. Germline values: CDR1 SGHTA, CDR2 FQGNSA. The CDR3 is made up of 13 amino acids.

V usage is TRBV6-1 and J usage is TRBJ1-1; 11 bases agree with TRBD1. CDR3 length: 15 amino acids. Germline V gene lookup returns CDR1 MNHNS and CDR2 SASEGT. V lost 1 base, J lost 2 bases, and 0 bases stayed unmatched. Here the CDR3 reads CASSEGTGGNTEAFF. CDR3 sequence (DNA): TGTGCCAGCAGTGAAGGGACAGGGGGCAACACTGAAGCTTTCTTT.

The genes are TRBV27 and TRBJ2-1; 16 positions match TRBD2. This CDR3 comprises 17 residues. The ends lost 4 bases at V and 9 bases at J; junction bases unmatched: 9. Per the germline V gene, CDR1 is MNHEY and CDR2 is SMNVEV (reference sequence). The CDR3 loop is CASSSPGTSGRVGEQFF. CDR3 DNA: TGTGCCAGCAGTTCCCCCGGGACTAGCGGGAGGGTAGGTGAGCAGTTCTTC.

V gene TRBV27 combines with J gene TRBJ1-5; 7 bases agree with TRBD1. V lost 5 bases and J lost 9; bases outside the gene matches: 10. CDR1 MNHEY and CDR2 SMNVEV come from the germline V gene (reference sequence). The CDR3 has 14 amino acids. This CDR3 is CASSLQGSGGPQHF. CDR3 in DNA: TGTGCCAGCAGTCTACAGGGGTCAGGGGGGCCCCAGCATTTT.

V usage is TRBV6-1 and J usage is TRBJ2-1; 9 nucleotides agree with TRBD2. Germline values: CDR1 MNHNS, CDR2 SASEGT. V lost 6 bases to trimming and J lost 1 base; unmatched junction nucleotides: 4. This CDR3 comprises 15 residues. CDR3 bases: TGTGCCAGCAGCTTAGCGGGAGCGTCCTACAATGAGCAGTTCTTC. Amino acid sequence: CASSLAGASYNEQFF.

V usage is TRBV12-3 or TRBV12-4 and J usage is TRBJ2-2; D uncertain. This CDR3 has 13 amino acids. V was shortened by 4 bases and J by 6 bases, with 9 bases between the two germline ends. The CDR3 coding sequence is TGTGCCAGCAGTTGGACCCCCCCCGGGGAGCTGTTTTTT. Its protein product is CASSWTPPGELFF.

This clone was found once. CDR3 bases: TGTGCCAGCAGTTTACTAGCGAGCCTAAACACCGGGGAGCTGTTTTTT. Translated, it gives CASSLLASLNTGELFF. J is TRBJ2-2 and V is TRBV4-2, with 7 bases lining up with TRBD2. Looked up from germline, CDR1 is LGHNA and CDR2 is YNFKEQ. V gave up 6 bases and J gave up 2 bases; unmatched junction bases: 9. The length of the CDR3 is 16 residues.

The chain combines TRBV28 with TRBJ1-5; maybe TRBD1 (6 bases). This CDR3 has 12 amino acids. Trimming removed 7 bases at V and 3 bases at J, with 7 bases between. The germline CDR1 and CDR2 sequences are MDHEN and SYDVKM. For the CDR3, the DNA is TGTGCCAGCAACAGGGCCAATCAGCCCCAGCATTTT. This sequence encodes CASNRANQPQHF.

This chain connects TRBV10-1 to TRBJ2-2; tentatively, D is TRBD1 or TRBD2 (5 bases each). V lost 0 bases to trimming and J lost 5 bases, with 13 bases between them. The CDR3 is 16 residues long. Germline V gene sequence: CDR1 WNHNN, CDR2 SYGVQD (reference sequence). In DNA, the CDR3 is TGCGCCAGCAGTGAGTCGATGTGGGGGTTGACCGGGGAGCTGTTTTTT. This gives the protein CASSESMWGLTGELFF.

CDR3 in amino acids: CASSLGGLTGELFF. For the CDR3, the DNA is TGCGCCAGCAGCTTGGGAGGGCTCACCGGGGAGCTGTTTTTT. The rearrangement joins TRBV5-1 to TRBJ2-2; D possibly corresponds to TRBD2 (5 bases). Germline assignment: CDR1 SGHRS and CDR2 YFSETQ. The CDR3 contains 14 residues. The V and J ends lost 0 bases and 4 bases respectively, with 7 bases between them.

This sequence joins TRBV5-1 and TRBJ2-7; D gene unclear. This CDR3 is built from 14 residues. The V and J ends lost 0 bases and 0 bases respectively, with 7 bases between them. Germline lookup yields CDR1 SGHRS and CDR2 YFSETQ. CDR3 DNA sequence: TGCGCCAGCAGCTTGGTGGCCCCCTCCTACGAGCAGTACTTC. Translated, it gives CASSLVAPSYEQYF.